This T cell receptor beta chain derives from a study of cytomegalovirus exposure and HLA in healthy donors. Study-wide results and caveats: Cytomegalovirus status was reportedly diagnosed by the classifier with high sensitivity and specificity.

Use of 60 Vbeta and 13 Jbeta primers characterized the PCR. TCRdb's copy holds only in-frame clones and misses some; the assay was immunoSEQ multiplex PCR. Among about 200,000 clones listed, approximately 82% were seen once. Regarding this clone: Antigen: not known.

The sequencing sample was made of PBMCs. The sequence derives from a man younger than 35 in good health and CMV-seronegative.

The chain's CDR3 is CASSLEGRSYEQYF. The CDR3 bases are TGTGCCAGCAGTTTAGAGGGTCGGAGCTACGAGCAGTACTTC. The J gene is TRBJ2-7, the V gene TRBV28; D may be TRBD2 (5 bases). The CDR3 contains 14 residues. CDR1 and CDR2 from the germline V gene are MDHEN and SYDVKM. Trimming removed 2 bases at V and 3 bases at J, with 11 bases between. The whole variable domain, remainder taken from reference TRBV28 and TRBJ2-7, is DVKVTQSSRYLVKRTGEKVFLECVQDMDHENMFWYRQDPGLGLRLIYFSYDVKMKEKGDIPEGYSVSREKKERFSLILESASTNQTSMYLCASSLEGRSYEQYFGPGTRLTVT.